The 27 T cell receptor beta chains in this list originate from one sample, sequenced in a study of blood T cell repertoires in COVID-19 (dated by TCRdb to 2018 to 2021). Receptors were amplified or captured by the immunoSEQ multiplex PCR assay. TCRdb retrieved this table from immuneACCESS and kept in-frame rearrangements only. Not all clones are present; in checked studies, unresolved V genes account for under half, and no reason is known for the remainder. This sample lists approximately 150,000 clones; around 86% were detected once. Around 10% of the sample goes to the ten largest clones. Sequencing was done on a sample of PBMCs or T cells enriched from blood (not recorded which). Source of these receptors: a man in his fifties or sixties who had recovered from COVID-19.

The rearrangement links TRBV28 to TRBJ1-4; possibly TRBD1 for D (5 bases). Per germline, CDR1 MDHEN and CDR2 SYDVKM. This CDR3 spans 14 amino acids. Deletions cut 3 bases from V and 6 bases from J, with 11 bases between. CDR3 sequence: CASSFRGTYEKLFF. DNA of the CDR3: TGTGCCAGCAGTTTTCGGGGGACTTATGAAAAACTGTTTTTT. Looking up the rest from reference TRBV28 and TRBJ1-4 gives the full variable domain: DVKVTQSSRYLVKRTGEKVFLECVQDMDHENMFWYRQDPGLGLRLIYFSYDVKMKEKGDIPEGYSVSREKKERFSLILESASTNQTSMYLCASSFRGTYEKLFFGSGTQLSVL.

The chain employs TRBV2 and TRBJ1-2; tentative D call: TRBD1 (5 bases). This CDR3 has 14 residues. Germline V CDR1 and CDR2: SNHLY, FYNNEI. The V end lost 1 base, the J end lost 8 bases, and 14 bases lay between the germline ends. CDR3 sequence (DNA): TGTGCCAGCAGTGAAGGCGCCAGGGCACAAGGCTACACCTTC. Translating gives CASSEGARAQGYTF. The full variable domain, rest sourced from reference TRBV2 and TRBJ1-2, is EPEVTQTPSHQVTQMGQEVILRCVPISNHLYFYWYRQILGQKVEFLVSFYNNEISEKSEIFDDQFSVERPDGSNFTLKIRSTKLEDSAMYFCASSEGARAQGYTFGSGTRLTVV.

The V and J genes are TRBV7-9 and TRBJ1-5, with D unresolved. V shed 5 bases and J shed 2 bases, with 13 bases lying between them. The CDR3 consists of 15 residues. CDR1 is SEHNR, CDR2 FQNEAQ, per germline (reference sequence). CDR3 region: CASSPIGGRNQPQHF. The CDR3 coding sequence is TGTGCCAGCAGCCCGATTGGAGGGCGCAATCAGCCCCAGCATTTT.

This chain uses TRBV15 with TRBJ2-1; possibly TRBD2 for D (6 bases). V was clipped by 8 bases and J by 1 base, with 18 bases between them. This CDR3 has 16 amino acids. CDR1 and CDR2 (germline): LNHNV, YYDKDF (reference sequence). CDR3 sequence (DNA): TGTGCCACCTCCCCCGGCGGGGTTAATTCCTACAATGAGCAGTTCTTC. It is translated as CATSPGGVNSYNEQFF.

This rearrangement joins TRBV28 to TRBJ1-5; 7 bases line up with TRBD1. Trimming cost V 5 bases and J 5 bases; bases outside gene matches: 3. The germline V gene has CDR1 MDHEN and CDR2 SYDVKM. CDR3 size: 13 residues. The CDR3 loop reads CASSVTGDQPQHF. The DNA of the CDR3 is TGTGCCAGCAGTGTAACAGGGGATCAGCCCCAGCATTTT.

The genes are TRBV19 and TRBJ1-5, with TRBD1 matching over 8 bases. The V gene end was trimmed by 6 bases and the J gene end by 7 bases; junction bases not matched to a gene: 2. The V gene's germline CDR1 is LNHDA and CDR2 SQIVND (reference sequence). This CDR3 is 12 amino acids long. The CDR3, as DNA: TGTGCCAGTAGGACAGGGGACCAGCCCCAGCATTTT. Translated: CASRTGDQPQHF.

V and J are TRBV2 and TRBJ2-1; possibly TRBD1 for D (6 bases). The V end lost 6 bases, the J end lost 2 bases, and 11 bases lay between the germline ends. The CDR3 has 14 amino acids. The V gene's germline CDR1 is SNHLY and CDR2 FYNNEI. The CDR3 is CASRSGVPYNEQFF. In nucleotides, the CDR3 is TGTGCCAGCAGGTCAGGGGTTCCCTACAATGAGCAGTTCTTC.

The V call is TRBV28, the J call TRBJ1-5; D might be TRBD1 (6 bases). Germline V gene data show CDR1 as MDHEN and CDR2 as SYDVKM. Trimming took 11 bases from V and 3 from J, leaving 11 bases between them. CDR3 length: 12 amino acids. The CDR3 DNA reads TGTGCCGAAGGACAGCTCAATCAGCCCCAGCATTTT. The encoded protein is CAEGQLNQPQHF.

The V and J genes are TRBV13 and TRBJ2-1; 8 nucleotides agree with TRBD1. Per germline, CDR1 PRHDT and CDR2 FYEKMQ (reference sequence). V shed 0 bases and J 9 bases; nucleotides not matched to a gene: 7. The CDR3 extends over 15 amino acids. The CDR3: CASSLGDRASGEQFF. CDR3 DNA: TGTGCCAGCAGCTTAGGGGACAGGGCAAGTGGTGAGCAGTTCTTC.

CDR3 protein: CASRRGGSQPQHF. In nucleotides, the CDR3 is TGTGCCAGCAGGAGGGGGGGCAGTCAGCCCCAGCATTTT. This chain connects TRBV2 to TRBJ1-5, with D possibly matching TRBD1 (6 bases). With 6 bases removed from V and 6 bases from J, the gap between germline ends came to 12 bases. This CDR3 is 13 amino acids long. Germline V gene sequence: CDR1 SNHLY, CDR2 FYNNEI.

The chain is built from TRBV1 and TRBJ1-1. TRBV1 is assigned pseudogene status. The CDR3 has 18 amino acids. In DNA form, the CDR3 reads TGCACCAGCAGCCAACCGGTTCGAAATCGAGGGACTGACACTGAAGCTTTCTTT. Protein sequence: CTSSQPVRNRGTDTEAFF.

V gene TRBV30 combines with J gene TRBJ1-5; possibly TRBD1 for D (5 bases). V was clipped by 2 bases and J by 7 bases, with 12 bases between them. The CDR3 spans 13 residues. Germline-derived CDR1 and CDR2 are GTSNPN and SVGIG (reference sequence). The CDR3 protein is CAWSSGVLQPQHF. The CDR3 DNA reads TGTGCCTGGAGTTCGGGGGTACTACAGCCCCAGCATTTT.

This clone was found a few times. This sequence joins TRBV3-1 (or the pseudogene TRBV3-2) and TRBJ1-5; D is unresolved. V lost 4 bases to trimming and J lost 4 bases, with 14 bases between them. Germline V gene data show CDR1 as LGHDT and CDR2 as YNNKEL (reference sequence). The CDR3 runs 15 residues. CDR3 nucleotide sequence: TGTGCCAGCAGCCCAACCAAGAAGAGTAATCAGCCCCAGCATTTT. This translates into CASSPTKKSNQPQHF.

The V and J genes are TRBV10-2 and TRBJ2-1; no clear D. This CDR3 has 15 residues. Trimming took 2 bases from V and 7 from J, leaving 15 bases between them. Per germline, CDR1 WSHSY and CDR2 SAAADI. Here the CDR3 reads CASSEVSMLINEQFF. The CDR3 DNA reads TGCGCCAGCAGTGAGGTCTCCATGCTAATTAATGAGCAGTTCTTC.

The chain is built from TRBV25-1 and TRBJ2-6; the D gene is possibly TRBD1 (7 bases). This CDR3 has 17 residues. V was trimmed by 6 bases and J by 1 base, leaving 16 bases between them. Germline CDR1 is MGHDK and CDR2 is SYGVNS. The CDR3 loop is CASRGGTAVSGANVLTF. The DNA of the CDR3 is TGTGCCAGCAGGGGCGGGACAGCTGTGTCTGGGGCCAACGTCCTGACTTTC.

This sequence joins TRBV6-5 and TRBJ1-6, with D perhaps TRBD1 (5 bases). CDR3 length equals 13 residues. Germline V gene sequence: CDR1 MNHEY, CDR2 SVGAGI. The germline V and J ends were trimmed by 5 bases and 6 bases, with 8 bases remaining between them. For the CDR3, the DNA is TGTGCCAGCAGTCCAGGGATTAATTCACCCCTCCACTTT. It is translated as CASSPGINSPLHF.

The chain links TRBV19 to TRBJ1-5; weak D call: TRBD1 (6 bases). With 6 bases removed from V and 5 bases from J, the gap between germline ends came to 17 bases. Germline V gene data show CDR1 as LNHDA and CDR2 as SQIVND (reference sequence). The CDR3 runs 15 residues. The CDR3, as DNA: TGTGCCAGTAGCCATCAGGGGTATTGGGATCAGCCCCAGCATTTT. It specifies CASSHQGYWDQPQHF.

The CDR3 region has the DNA TGCGCCAGCAGCAAGGGACAGGGGTTTGGCTACACCTTC. Translating it yields CASSKGQGFGYTF. V usage is TRBV5-1 and J usage is TRBJ1-2; 10 nucleotides match TRBD1. The V gene's germline CDR1 is SGHRS and CDR2 YFSETQ. This CDR3 has 13 residues. V gave up 4 bases and J gave up 7 bases; unmatched junction bases: 4.

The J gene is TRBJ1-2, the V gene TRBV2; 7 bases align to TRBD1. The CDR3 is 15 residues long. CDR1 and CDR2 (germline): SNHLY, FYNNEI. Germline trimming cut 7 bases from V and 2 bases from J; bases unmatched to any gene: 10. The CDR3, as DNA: TGTGCCAGCACTATTGCGGGACAGCCCAACTATGGCTACACCTTC. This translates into CASTIAGQPNYGYTF.

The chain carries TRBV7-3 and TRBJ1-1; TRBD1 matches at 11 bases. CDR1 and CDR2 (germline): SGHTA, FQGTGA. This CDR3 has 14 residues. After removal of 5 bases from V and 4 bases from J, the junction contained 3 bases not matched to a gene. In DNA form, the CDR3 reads TGTGCCAGCAGCCCAGGACAGGGGGCCACTGAAGCTTTCTTT. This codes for CASSPGQGATEAFF.

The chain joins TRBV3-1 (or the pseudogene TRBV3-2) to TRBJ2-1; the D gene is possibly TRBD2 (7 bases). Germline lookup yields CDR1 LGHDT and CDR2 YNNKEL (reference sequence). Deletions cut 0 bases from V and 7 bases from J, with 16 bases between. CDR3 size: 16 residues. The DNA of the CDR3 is TGTGCCAGCAGCCAAGATGGAAGGGGGGGGAGGAATGAGCAGTTCTTC. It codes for CASSQDGRGGRNEQFF.

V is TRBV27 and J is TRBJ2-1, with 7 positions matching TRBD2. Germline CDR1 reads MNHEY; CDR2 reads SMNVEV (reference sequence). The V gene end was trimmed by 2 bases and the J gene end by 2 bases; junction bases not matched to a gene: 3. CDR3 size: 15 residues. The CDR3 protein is CASSLTGGTYNEQFF. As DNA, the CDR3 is TGTGCCAGCAGTTTAACGGGAGGCACCTACAATGAGCAGTTCTTC.

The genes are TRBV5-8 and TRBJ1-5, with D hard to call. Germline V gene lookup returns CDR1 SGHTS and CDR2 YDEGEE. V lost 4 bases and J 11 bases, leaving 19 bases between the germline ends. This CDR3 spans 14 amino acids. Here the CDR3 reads CASSHLVGYSSQHF. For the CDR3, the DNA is TGTGCCAGCAGCCACCTGGTGGGCTACTCTTCCCAGCATTTT.

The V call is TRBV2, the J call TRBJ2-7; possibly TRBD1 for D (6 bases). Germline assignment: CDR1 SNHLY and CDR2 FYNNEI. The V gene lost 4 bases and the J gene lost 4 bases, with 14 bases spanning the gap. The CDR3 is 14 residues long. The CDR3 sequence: CASSAQGREYEQYF. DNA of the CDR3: TGTGCCAGCAGTGCACAGGGCAGGGAATACGAGCAGTACTTC.

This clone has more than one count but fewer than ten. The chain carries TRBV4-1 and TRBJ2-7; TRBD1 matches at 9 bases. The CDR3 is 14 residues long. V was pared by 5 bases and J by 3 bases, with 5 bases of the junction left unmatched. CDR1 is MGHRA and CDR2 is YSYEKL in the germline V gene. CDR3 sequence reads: CASSYPGQGYEQYF. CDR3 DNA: TGCGCCAGCAGCTATCCGGGACAGGGCTACGAGCAGTACTTC.

The CDR3 DNA follows: TGTGCCAGCTCACCAGGGGGACAGGGGTGGTACGAGCAGTACTTC. It encodes CASSPGGQGWYEQYF. This chain uses TRBV18 with TRBJ2-7; 10 positions agree with TRBD1. The V and J ends lost 2 bases and 4 bases, in that order; junction bases with no gene match: 5. This CDR3 is built from 15 residues. Germline CDR1 and CDR2: KGHSH and LQKENI.

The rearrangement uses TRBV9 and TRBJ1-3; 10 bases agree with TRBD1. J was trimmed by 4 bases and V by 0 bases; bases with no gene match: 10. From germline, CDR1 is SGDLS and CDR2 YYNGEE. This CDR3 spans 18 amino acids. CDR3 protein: CASSVAGLGQGSGNTIYF. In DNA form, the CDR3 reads TGTGCCAGCAGCGTAGCGGGGCTGGGACAGGGGTCCGGAAACACCATATATTTT.